Sequencing of this T cell receptor beta chain was carried out in a study of T cell repertoires in cytomegalovirus infection. Study-level information: Indicated by public TCR beta signatures were CMV infection and matching HLA type.

From the reads, TCRdb called clonotypes with MiXCR, one entry per CDR3 protein. The data contain around 250,000 distinct CDR3 sequences, about 18% of them singletons. This clonotype has a handful of counts. Its antigen is undetermined. Study-wide findings and caveats: HLA-C-restricted CMV-specific TCR beta clonotypes were dominant in the ex vivo response. CMV carriers having the relevant HLA were flagged by cumulative public TCR beta family frequency.

The germline V gene has CDR1 SGHTA and CDR2 FQGNSA. The CDR3 covers 15 residues. Trimming at V came to 5 bases and at J to 2 bases, leaving 6 bases not matched to a gene. The V and J genes are TRBV7-2 and TRBJ2-7; the match to TRBD1 covers 10 bases. The specimen was CD8+ T cells from PBMCs. The TCR sequence derives from a human donor in good health (CMV status not recorded). Some clones in this sample may be carry-over from other donors' samples. The CDR3 reads CASSISGTGAYEQYF. CDR3 coding DNA: TGTGCCAGCAGCATTTCCGGGACAGGGGCCTACGAGCAGTACTTC.